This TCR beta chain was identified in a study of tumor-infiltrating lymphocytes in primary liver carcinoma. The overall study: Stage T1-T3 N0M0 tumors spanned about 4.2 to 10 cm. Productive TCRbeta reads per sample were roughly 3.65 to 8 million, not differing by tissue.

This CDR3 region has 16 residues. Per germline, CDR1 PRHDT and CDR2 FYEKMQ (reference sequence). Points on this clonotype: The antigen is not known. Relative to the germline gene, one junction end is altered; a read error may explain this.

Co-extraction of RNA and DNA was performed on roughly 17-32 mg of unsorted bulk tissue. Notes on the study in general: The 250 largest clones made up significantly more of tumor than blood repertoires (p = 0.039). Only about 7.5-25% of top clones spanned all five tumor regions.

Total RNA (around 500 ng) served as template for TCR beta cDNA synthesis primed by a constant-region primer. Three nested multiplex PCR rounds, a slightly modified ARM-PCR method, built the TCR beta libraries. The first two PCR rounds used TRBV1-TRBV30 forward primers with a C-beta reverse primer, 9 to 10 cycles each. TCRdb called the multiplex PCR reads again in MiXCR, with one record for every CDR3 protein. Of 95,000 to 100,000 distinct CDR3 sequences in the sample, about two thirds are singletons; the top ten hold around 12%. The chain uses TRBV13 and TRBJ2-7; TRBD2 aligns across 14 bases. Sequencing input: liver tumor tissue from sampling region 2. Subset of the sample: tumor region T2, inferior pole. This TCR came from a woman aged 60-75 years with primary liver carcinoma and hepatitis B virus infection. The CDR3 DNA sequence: TGTGCCAGCAGCTCGGACGGGACTAGCGGGAGTCCCGAGCGGTACTTC. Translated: CASSSDGTSGSPERYF.